A single sample is the source of the 2 T cell receptor beta chains below, sequenced in a study of vaccination and CD4 T cells after COVID-19. Treatment in this sample: roughly 11-day PBMC culture with coronavirus spike peptide pools or control peptides (ViraFEST assay). Sequence data for DNA of cultured CD4+ T cells were generated by the Oncomine TCR Beta short-read assay. TCRdb analysed the PCR reads with MiXCR anew, one entry per CDR3 protein. In the table there are roughly 8,200 distinct CDR3 sequences, 20% to 25% of which are singletons. These TCRs are of unknown antigen specificity. Sequenced: cultured CD4+ T cells from blood. The receptors shown here come from a human donor with COVID-19.

The gene calls are TRBV10-2 and TRBJ1-1; D call uncertain. This CDR3 is 13 amino acids long. V was cut by 5 bases and J by 3 bases, with 10 bases left in between. From germline, CDR1 is WSHSY and CDR2 SAAADI. CDR3 protein: CASSPIQHTEAFF. CDR3 DNA sequence: TGCGCCAGCAGTCCGATACAGCACACTGAAGCTTTCTTT.

This clonotype was counted a few times. The chain has TRBV10-2 and TRBJ2-7; D unclear. The CDR3 has 14 residues. Deletions cut 3 bases from V and 0 bases from J, with 9 bases between. Per germline, CDR1 WSHSY and CDR2 SAAADI. This CDR3 is CASSDGRYSYEQYF. In nucleotides, the CDR3 is TGCGCCAGCAGTGACGGGCGGTACTCCTACGAGCAGTACTTC.